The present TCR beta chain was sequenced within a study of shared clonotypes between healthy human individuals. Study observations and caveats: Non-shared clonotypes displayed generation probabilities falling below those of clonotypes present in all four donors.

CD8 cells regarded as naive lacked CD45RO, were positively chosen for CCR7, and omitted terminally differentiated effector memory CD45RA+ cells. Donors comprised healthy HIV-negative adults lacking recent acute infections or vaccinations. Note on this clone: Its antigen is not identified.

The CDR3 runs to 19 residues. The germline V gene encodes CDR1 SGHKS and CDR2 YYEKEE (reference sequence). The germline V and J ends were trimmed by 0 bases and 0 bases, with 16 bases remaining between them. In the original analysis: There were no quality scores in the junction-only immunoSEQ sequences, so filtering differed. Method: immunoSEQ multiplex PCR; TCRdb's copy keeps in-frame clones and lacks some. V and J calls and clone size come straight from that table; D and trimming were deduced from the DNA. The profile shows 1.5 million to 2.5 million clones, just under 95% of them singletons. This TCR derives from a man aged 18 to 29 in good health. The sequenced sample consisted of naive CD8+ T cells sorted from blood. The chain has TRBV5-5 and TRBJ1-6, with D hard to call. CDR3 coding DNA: TGTGCCAGCAGCTTGGAAAGCATCGAGCTGGTCTCCTATAATTCACCCCTCCACTTT. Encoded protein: CASSLESIELVSYNSPLHF.